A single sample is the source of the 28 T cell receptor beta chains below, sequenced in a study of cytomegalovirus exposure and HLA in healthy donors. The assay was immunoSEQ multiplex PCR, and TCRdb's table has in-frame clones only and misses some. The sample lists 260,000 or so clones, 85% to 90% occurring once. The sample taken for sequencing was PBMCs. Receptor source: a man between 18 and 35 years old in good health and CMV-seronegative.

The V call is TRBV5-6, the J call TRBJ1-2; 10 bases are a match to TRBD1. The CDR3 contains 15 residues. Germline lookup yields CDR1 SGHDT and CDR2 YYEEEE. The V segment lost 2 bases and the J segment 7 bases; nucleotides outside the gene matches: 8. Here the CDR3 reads CASSLVTGGISGYTF. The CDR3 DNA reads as TGTGCCAGCAGCTTAGTGACAGGGGGCATCTCTGGCTACACCTTC.

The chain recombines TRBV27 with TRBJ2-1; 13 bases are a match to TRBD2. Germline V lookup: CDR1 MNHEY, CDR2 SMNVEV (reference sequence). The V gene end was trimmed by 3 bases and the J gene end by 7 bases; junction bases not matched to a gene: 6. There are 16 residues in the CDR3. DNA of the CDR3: TGTGCCAGCAGTTTTTTGGGGACTAGCGGGGTGAATGAGCAGTTCTTC. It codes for CASSFLGTSGVNEQFF.

CDR3 sequence reads: CACPGLAGGGTQYF. CDR3 DNA sequence: TGTGCCTGCCCCGGACTAGCGGGAGGAGGGACCCAGTACTTC. This chain links TRBV30 with TRBJ2-5, with 14 bases lining up with TRBD2. V lost 6 bases, J lost 7 bases, and 7 bases stayed unmatched. CDR3 length equals 14 residues. Germline assignment: CDR1 GTSNPN and CDR2 SVGIG (reference sequence). The full variable domain, rest sourced from reference TRBV30 and TRBJ2-5, is SQTIHQWPATLVQPVGSPLSLECTVEGTSNPNLYWYRQAAGRGLQLLFYSVGIGQISSEVPQNLSASRPQDRQFILSSKKLLLSDSGFYLCACPGLAGGGTQYFGPGTRLLVL.

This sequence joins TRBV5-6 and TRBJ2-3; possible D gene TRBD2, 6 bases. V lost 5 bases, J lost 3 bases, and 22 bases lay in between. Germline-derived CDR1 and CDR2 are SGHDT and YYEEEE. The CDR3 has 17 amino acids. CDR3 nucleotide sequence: TGTGCCAGCAGTCCGCGGGTGGACTACTCGTGGACAGATACGCAGTATTTT. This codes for CASSPRVDYSWTDTQYF.

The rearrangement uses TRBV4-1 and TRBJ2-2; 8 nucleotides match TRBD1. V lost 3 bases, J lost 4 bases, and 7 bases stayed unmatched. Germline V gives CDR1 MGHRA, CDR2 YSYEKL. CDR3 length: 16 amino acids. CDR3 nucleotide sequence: TGCGCCAGCAGCCAGGGTAGACAGGGGATCACCGGGGAGCTGTTTTTT. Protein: CASSQGRQGITGELFF.

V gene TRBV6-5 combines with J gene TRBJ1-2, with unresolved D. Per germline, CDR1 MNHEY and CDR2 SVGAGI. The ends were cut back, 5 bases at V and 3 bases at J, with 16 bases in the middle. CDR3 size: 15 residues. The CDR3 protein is CASSPLREFYYGYTF. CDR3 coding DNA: TGTGCCAGCAGTCCCTTAAGGGAGTTTTACTATGGCTACACCTTC.

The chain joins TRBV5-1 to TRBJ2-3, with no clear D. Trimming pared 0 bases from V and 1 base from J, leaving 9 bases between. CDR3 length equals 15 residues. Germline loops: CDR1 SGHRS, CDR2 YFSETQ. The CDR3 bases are TGCGCCAGCAGCTTGGATGGCGGCGGCACAGATACGCAGTATTTT. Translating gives CASSLDGGGTDTQYF.

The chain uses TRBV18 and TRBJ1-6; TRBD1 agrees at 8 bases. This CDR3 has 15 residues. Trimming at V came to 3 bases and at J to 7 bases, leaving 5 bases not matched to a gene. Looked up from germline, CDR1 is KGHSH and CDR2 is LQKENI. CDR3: CASSPAGQANSPLHF. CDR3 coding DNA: TGTGCCAGCTCACCGGCGGGACAGGCAAATTCACCCCTCCACTTT.

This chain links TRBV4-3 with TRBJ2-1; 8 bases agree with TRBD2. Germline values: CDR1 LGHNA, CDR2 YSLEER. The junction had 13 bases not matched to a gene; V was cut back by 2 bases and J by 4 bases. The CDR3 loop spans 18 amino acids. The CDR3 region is CASSQPTFGGGRYNEQFF. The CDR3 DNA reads TGCGCCAGCAGCCAACCAACTTTCGGGGGGGGCCGGTACAATGAGCAGTTCTTC.

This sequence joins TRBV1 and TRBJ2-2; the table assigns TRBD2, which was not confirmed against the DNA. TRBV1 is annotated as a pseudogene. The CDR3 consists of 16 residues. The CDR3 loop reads CTTLRDPSDSTGELFF. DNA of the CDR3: TGCACCACCCTACGAGACCCTAGCGATAGTACCGGGGAGCTGTTTTTT.

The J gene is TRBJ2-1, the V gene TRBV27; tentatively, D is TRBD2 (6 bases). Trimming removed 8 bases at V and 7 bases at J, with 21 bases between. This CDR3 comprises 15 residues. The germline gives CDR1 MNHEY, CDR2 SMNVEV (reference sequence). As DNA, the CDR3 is TGTGCCAGCCCTGGACTAACGGGAGAGTCAAATGAGCAGTTCTTC. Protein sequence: CASPGLTGESNEQFF.

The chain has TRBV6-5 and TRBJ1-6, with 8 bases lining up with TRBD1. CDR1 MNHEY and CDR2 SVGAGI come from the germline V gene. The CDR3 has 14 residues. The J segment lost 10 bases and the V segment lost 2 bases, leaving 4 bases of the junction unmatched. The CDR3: CASSYAGGGSPLHF. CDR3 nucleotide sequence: TGTGCCAGCAGTTACGCAGGGGGCGGCTCACCCCTCCACTTT.

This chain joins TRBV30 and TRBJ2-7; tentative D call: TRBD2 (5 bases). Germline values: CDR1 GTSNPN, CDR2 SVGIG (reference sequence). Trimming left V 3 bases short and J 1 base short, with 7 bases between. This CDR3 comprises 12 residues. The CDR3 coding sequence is TGTGCCTGGAGGGGAGAATCCTACGAGCAGTACTTC. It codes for CAWRGESYEQYF.

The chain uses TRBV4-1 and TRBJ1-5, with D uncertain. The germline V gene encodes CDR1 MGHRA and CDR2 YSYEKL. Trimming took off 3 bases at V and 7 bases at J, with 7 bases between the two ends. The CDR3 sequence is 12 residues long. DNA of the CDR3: TGCGCCAGCAGCCACCCGGGGCAGCCCCAGCATTTT. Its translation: CASSHPGQPQHF.

The CDR3 loop reads CASSRTSGNNEQFF. CDR3 DNA sequence: TGTGCCAGCAGCCGGACTAGCGGTAACAATGAGCAGTTCTTC. The chain links TRBV28 to TRBJ2-1; 10 bases align to TRBD2. The CDR3 extends over 14 amino acids. CDR1 and CDR2 from the germline V gene are MDHEN and SYDVKM. The V gene end was trimmed by 6 bases and the J gene end by 5 bases; junction bases not matched to a gene: 4.

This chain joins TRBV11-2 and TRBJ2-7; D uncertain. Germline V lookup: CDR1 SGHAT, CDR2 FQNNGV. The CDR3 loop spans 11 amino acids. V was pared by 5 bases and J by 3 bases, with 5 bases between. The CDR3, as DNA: TGTGCCAGCAGCCAGGTCTACGAGCAGTACTTC. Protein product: CASSQVYEQYF.

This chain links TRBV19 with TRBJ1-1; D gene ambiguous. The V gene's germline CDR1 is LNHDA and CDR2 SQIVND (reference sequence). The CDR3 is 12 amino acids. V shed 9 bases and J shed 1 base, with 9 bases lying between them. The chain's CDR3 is CASNSRNTEAFF. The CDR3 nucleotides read TGTGCCAGCAACTCGCGGAACACTGAAGCTTTCTTT.

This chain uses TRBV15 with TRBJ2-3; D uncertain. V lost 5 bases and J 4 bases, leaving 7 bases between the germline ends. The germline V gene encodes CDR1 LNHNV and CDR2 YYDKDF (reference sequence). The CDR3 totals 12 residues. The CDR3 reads CATSLLSDTQYF. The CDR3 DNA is TGTGCCACCAGCCTCTTATCAGATACGCAGTATTTT.

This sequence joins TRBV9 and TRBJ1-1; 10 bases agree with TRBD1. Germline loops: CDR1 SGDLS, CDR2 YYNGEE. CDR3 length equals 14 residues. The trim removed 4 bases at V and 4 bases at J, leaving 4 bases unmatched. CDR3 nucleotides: TGTGCCAGCAGCCCCCGGACAGGGGGCACTGAAGCTTTCTTT. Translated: CASSPRTGGTEAFF.

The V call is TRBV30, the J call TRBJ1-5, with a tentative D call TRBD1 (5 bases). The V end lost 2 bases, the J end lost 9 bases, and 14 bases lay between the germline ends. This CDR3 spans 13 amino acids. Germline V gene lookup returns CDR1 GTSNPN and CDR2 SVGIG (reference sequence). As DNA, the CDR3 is TGTGCCTGGAGTCAAGACAGCCTTTTGCCCCAGCATTTT. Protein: CAWSQDSLLPQHF.

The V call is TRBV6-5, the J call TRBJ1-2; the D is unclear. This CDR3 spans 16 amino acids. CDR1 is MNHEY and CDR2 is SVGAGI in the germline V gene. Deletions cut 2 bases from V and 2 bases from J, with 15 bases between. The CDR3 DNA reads TGTGCCAGCAGTTACGGAGGTCGAGGGTTCAACTATGGCTACACCTTC. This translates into CASSYGGRGFNYGYTF.

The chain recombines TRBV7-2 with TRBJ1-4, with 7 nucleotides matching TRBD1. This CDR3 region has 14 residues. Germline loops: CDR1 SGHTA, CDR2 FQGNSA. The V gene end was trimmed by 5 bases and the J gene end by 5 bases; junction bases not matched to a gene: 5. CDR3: CASSIGGGNEKLFF. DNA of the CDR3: TGTGCCAGCAGCATTGGAGGGGGCAATGAAAAACTGTTTTTT. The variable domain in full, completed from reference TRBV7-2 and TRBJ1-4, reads GAGVSQSPSNKVTEKGKDVELRCDPISGHTALYWYRQSLGQGLEFLIYFQGNSAPDKSGLPSDRFSAERTGGSVSTLTIQRTQQEDSAVYLCASSIGGGNEKLFFGSGTQLSVL.

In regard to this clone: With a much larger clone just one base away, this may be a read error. CDR3 coding DNA: TGTGCCAGCAGCTTACAGGGGGCGGACGAGCAGTACTTC. Protein sequence: CASSLQGADEQYF. V usage is TRBV11-2 and J usage is TRBJ2-7; TRBD1 aligns across 8 bases. The CDR3 loop spans 13 amino acids. The V gene's germline CDR1 is SGHAT and CDR2 FQNNGV. The V segment lost 2 bases and the J segment 5 bases; nucleotides outside the gene matches: 2. The full variable domain, rest sourced from reference TRBV11-2 and TRBJ2-7, is EAGVAQSPRYKIIEKRQSVAFWCNPISGHATLYWYQQILGQGPKLLIQFQNNGVVDDSQLPKDRFSAERLKGVDSTLKIQPAKLEDSAVYLCASSLQGADEQYFGPGTRLTVT.

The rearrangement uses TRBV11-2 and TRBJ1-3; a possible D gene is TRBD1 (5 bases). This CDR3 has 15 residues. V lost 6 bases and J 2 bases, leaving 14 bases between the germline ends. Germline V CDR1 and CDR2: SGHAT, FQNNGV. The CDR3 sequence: CASRTGRAPGNTIYF. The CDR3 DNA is TGTGCCAGCAGAACCGGCAGGGCGCCTGGAAACACCATATATTTT. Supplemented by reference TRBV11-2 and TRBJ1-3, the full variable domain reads EAGVAQSPRYKIIEKRQSVAFWCNPISGHATLYWYQQILGQGPKLLIQFQNNGVVDDSQLPKDRFSAERLKGVDSTLKIQPAKLEDSAVYLCASRTGRAPGNTIYFGEGSWLTVV.

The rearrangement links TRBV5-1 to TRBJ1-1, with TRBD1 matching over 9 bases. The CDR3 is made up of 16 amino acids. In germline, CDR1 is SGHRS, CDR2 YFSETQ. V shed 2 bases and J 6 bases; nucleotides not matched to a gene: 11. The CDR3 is CASSFTPGQGISEAFF. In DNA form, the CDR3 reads TGCGCCAGCAGCTTCACCCCGGGACAGGGAATTTCTGAAGCTTTCTTT.

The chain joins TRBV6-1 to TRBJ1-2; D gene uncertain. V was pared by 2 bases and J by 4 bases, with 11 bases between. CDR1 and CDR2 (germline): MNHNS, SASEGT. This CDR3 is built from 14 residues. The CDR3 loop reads CASSEIGRGYGYTF. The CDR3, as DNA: TGTGCCAGCAGTGAAATCGGTCGTGGCTATGGCTACACCTTC.

CDR3 bases: TGTGCCAGCAGAGTTAGCGGGATATTCGATACGCAGTATTTT. Protein sequence: CASRVSGIFDTQYF. This rearrangement joins TRBV27 to TRBJ2-3; 8 bases fit TRBD2. CDR3 length: 14 amino acids. V gave up 6 bases and J gave up 6 bases; unmatched junction bases: 8. The germline V gene has CDR1 MNHEY and CDR2 SMNVEV (reference sequence).

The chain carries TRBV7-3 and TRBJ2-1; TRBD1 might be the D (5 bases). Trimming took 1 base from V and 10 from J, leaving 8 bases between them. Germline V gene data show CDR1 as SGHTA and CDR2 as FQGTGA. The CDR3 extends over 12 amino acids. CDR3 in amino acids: CASSLRQGEQFF. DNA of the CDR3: TGTGCCAGCAGCTTAAGGCAGGGCGAGCAGTTCTTC.